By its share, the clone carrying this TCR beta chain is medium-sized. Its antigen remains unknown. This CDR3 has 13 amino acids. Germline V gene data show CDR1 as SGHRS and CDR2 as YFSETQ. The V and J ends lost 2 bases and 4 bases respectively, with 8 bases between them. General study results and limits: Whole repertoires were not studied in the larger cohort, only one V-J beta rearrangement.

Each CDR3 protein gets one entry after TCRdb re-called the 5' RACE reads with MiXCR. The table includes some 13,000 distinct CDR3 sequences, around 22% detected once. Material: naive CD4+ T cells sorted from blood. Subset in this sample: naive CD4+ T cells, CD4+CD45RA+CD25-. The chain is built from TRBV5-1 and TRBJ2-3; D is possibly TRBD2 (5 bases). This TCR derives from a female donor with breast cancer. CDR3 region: CASSFSSPDTQYF. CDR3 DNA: TGCGCCAGCAGCTTTTCTAGCCCAGATACGCAGTATTTT.